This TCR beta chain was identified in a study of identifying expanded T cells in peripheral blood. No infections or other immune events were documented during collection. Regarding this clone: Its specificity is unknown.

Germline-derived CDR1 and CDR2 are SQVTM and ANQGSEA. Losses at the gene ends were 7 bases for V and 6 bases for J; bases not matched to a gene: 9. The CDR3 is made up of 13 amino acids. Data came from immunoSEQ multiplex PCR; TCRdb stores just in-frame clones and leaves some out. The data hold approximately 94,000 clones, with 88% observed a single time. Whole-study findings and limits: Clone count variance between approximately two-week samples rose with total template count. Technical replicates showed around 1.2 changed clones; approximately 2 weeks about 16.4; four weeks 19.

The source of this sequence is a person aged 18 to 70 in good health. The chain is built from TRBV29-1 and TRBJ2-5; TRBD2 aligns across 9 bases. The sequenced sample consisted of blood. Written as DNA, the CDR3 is TGCAGCGGTTTAGCGGGAGTGGCGAAGACCCAGTACTTC. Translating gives CSGLAGVAKTQYF. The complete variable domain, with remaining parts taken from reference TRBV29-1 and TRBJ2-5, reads SAVISQKPSRDICQRGTSLTIQCQVDSQVTMMFWYRQQPGQSLTLIATANQGSEATYESGFVIDKFPISRPNLTFSTLTVSNMSPEDSSIYLCSGLAGVAKTQYFGPGTRLLVL.